Shown below are 23 T cell receptor beta chains from a single sample sequenced in a study of breast tumors, draining lymph nodes, adjacent tissues. TCRdb processed the multiplex PCR reads anew with MiXCR; each CDR3 protein has one entry. The profile shows approximately 52,000 distinct CDR3 sequences, under 55% of them singletons. Sample: breast tumor tissue. The receptors originated from a female donor with breast cancer. Some clones in this sample may be carry-over from other donors' samples.

Details on this clonotype: This may be a read error: a much more frequent sequence differs by one nucleotide. The genes are TRBV6-4 and TRBJ2-1; TRBD2 might be the D (5 bases). CDR1 and CDR2 (germline): MRHNA, SNTAGT. The germline V and J ends were trimmed by 5 bases and 0 bases, with 11 bases remaining between them. The CDR3 has 15 residues. In nucleotides, the CDR3 is TGTGCCAGCAGTCTTGAGCGGAGCTCCTACAATGAGCAGTTCTTC. As protein: CASSLERSSYNEQFF.

This clonotype occurred many times. The chain carries TRBV6-2 or TRBV6-3 and TRBJ2-7, with D perhaps TRBD2 (6 bases). Germline CDR1 MNHEY, CDR2 SVGEGT. Trimming removed 6 bases from V and 8 bases from J, with 23 bases in between. CDR3 length: 15 residues. The CDR3 here is CASSQGGGLIFKQYF. The CDR3 DNA follows: TGTGCCAGCAGCCAGGGAGGAGGGTTAATTTTCAAGCAGTACTTC.

This clonotype was observed at least ten times. The V call is TRBV29-1, the J call TRBJ2-1; 7 positions match TRBD1. CDR1 and CDR2 (germline): SQVTM, ANQGSEA. This CDR3 has 15 residues. The V and J ends lost 5 bases and 2 bases, in that order; junction bases with no gene match: 9. The CDR3 loop is CSVRQGSRPYNEQFF. The CDR3 nucleotides are TGCAGCGTTCGACAGGGATCTCGCCCCTACAATGAGCAGTTCTTC.

On this clonotype itself: Because the CDR3's place on the DNA is in doubt, the DNA is left out and the CDR3 is given as listed by TCRdb. V usage is TRBV7-3 and J usage is TRBJ2-3; the DNA was not used to check the table's D call, TRBD2. In germline, CDR1 is SGHTA, CDR2 FQGTGA. The CDR3 region is 18 residues in length, termini included. The CDR3 region is CASSFYICSPALQDTQYF.

As to this clonotype: Given a much more abundant clone one base away, this may be a read error. J is TRBJ2-1 and V is TRBV3-2; the D call of TRBD2 is as the table states it, not checked on the DNA. TRBV3-2 is labeled a pseudogene. The CDR3 covers 13 residues. The CDR3 sequence is CASSPQAVDERFF. The CDR3 region has the DNA TGTGCCAGCAGCCCTCAAGCGGTAGATGAGCGGTTCTTC.

This clonotype has at least ten counts. The chain is built from TRBV7-2 and TRBJ2-7; TRBD2 aligns across 7 bases. Germline CDR1 is SGHTA and CDR2 is FQGNSA. V trimming: 1 base; J trimming: 2 bases; junction bases outside the gene matches: 2. CDR3 length: 14 residues. The CDR3 bases are TGTGCCAGCAGCTTAGTGGCGGGGGCCTACGAGCAGTACTTC. Protein product: CASSLVAGAYEQYF. The full variable domain, with the rest looked up from reference TRBV7-2 and TRBJ2-7, is GAGVSQSPSNKVTEKGKDVELRCDPISGHTALYWYRQSLGQGLEFLIYFQGNSAPDKSGLPSDRFSAERTGGSVSTLTIQRTQQEDSAVYLCASSLVAGAYEQYFGPGTRLTVT.

About this clonotype: In this CDR3 the conserved last residue, phenylalanine or tryptophan, is missing, so a read error is likely. The J gene is TRBJ2-1, the V gene TRBV6-6, with 8 bases identical to TRBD2. The CDR3 extends over 15 amino acids. Per the germline V gene, CDR1 is MNHNY and CDR2 is SVGAGI (reference sequence). V dropped 5 bases and J dropped 5; count of bases not matched to a gene: 8. CDR3 loop: CASSHDLAGNNEQFS. The DNA of the CDR3 is TGTGCCAGCAGTCACGACCTAGCGGGTAACAATGAGCAGTTCTCC.

A note on this clonotype: The junction differs from germline at one of its ends, possibly a read error. The chain recombines TRBV15 with TRBJ1-4; possibly TRBD1 for D (6 bases). In germline, CDR1 is LNHNV, CDR2 YYDKDF (reference sequence). This CDR3 is 14 amino acids long. The chain's CDR3 is CATNRGGSNEKLFF. In DNA form, the CDR3 reads TGTGCCACCAACAGAGGGGGGTCTAATGAAAAACTGTTTTTT.

This clonotype was recorded a few times. The V call is TRBV28, the J call TRBJ1-4; D is undetermined. This CDR3 is built from 17 residues. Germline values: CDR1 MDHEN, CDR2 SYDVKM. The V end was cut by 6 bases, the J end by 6 bases, with 23 bases between. CDR3 loop: CASSPESAVGPDEKLFF. As DNA, the CDR3 is TGTGCCAGCAGCCCTGAGAGCGCTGTGGGTCCGGATGAAAAACTGTTTTTT.

V gene TRBV19 combines with J gene TRBJ2-3, with D unresolved. Germline V lookup: CDR1 LNHDA, CDR2 SQIVND (reference sequence). This CDR3 is built from 11 residues. V was clipped by 5 bases and J by 4 bases, with 4 bases between them. The CDR3 reads CASSGADTQYF. The CDR3 DNA follows: TGTGCCAGTAGTGGGGCAGATACGCAGTATTTT.

This clonotype was recorded at least ten times. The chain combines TRBV7-8 with TRBJ2-2; D possibly corresponds to TRBD1 (6 bases). The CDR3 totals 17 residues. CDR1 and CDR2 from the germline V gene are SGHVS and FQNEAQ. Trimming left V 5 bases short and J 5 bases short, with 21 bases between. The chain's CDR3 is CASSPTGRGRRTGELFF. Written as DNA, the CDR3 is TGTGCCAGCAGCCCCACCGGTAGGGGGAGACGGACCGGGGAGCTGTTTTTT.

The chain recombines TRBV10-3 with TRBJ1-3, with D unclear. The CDR3 runs to 15 residues. Trimming pared 6 bases from V and 0 bases from J, leaving 12 bases between. Germline loops: CDR1 ENHRY, CDR2 SYGVKD. The CDR3 sequence is CAIRDHTRSGNTIYF. DNA of the CDR3: TGTGCCATCAGGGATCACACGCGCTCTGGAAACACCATATATTTT.

The chain links TRBV7-2 to TRBJ2-5; D might be TRBD1 (5 bases). This CDR3 has 17 residues. Germline assignment: CDR1 SGHTA and CDR2 FQGNSA. Trimming took 4 bases from V and 7 from J, leaving 25 bases between them. The CDR3 DNA reads TGTGCCAGCAGCTGGCAGGGTTCGGACGGTCAGATGGCGACCCAGTACTTC. It is translated as CASSWQGSDGQMATQYF.

As for this clonotype: The conserved final phenylalanine or tryptophan is absent from the CDR3, which likely points to a read error. Because the CDR3's place on the DNA is in doubt, the DNA is left out and the CDR3 is given as listed by TCRdb. This chain's CDR3 is CSARGTGKRTS. V usage is TRBV20-1 and J usage is TRBJ1-6; the table gives TRBD1 as D, unverified against the DNA. Germline assignment: CDR1 DFQATT and CDR2 SNEGSKA (reference sequence). The CDR3 totals 11 residues, both ends included.

This clonotype came up many times. The chain links TRBV6-2 or TRBV6-3 to TRBJ2-3; D unresolved. CDR1 MNHEY and CDR2 SVGEGT come from the germline V gene. The CDR3 has 12 residues. V dropped 5 bases and J dropped 6 bases, with 9 bases sitting between them. The CDR3 nucleotides are TGTGCCAGCAGTCCAACAGTGGATACGCAGTATTTT. Its translation: CASSPTVDTQYF.

This clonotype was counted at least ten times. V usage is TRBV18 and J usage is TRBJ1-5, with D maybe TRBD1 (5 bases). CDR3 length: 13 amino acids. V dropped 6 bases and J dropped 5 bases, with 11 bases sitting between them. Germline V gene data show CDR1 as KGHSH and CDR2 as LQKENI. The CDR3, as DNA: TGTGCCAGCTCGGAGGGGTTGGATCAGCCCCAGCATTTT. Amino acids: CASSEGLDQPQHF.

This clonotype has more than one count but fewer than ten. A much larger clonotype is one base distant, so this may be a read error. V is TRBV6-2 or TRBV6-3 and J is TRBJ2-1; D unclear. This CDR3 has 12 amino acids. Germline V gives CDR1 MNHEY, CDR2 SVGEGT. V lost 5 bases and J lost 8, with 10 bases in between. This chain's CDR3 is CASSHPMDEQFF. The CDR3 nucleotides read TGTGCCAGCAGTCACCCGATGGATGAGCAGTTCTTC.

The table lists this clonotype with many counts. The chain couples TRBV6-1 to TRBJ2-7, with 8 bases aligning to TRBD2. CDR1 is MNHNS, CDR2 SASEGT, per germline. The CDR3 is made up of 16 amino acids. With V trimmed by 0 bases and J by 4 bases, 8 bases remained unmatched. Written as DNA, the CDR3 is TGTGCCAGCAGTGAAGCTTTAGCAGGCGGGGGGTACGAGCAGTACTTC. This codes for CASSEALAGGGYEQYF.

This clonotype was seen ten or more times. The rearrangement links TRBV20-1 to TRBJ2-2; 8 bases agree with TRBD2. CDR1 is DFQATT, CDR2 SNEGSKA, per germline (reference sequence). This CDR3 has 14 residues. The V and J ends lost 3 bases and 7 bases, in that order; junction bases with no gene match: 7. The DNA for the CDR3 is TGCAGTGCTAGGGTTTCTAGCGGGTTCGGGGAGCTGTTTTTT. Translated: CSARVSSGFGELFF.

V gene TRBV19 combines with J gene TRBJ1-2; D gene unclear. Germline CDR1 is LNHDA and CDR2 is SQIVND (reference sequence). The CDR3 extends over 12 amino acids. The V end was cut by 0 bases, the J end by 6 bases, with 5 bases between. DNA of the CDR3: TGTGCCAGTAGTATAGAAGGGAATGGCTACACCTTC. Amino acid sequence: CASSIEGNGYTF.

There are many counts of this clonotype. The chain recombines TRBV7-9 with TRBJ2-3; the D gene is possibly TRBD1 (5 bases). The CDR3 is 14 residues long. Looked up from germline, CDR1 is SEHNR and CDR2 is FQNEAQ (reference sequence). Between the trimmed V and J ends, which lost 0 bases and 4 bases, there was a span of 8 bases. The CDR3 sequence: CASSLAQGPDTQYF. In DNA form, the CDR3 reads TGTGCCAGCAGCTTAGCGCAGGGTCCAGATACGCAGTATTTT.

Remarks on this clonotype: Just one base apart from a much larger clone, this may be a read error. This chain connects TRBV3-2 to TRBJ2-1; TRBD1, the table's D call, was not compared with the DNA. TRBV3-2 is given as a pseudogene. This CDR3 has 15 amino acids. The DNA of the CDR3 is TGTGCCAGCAGCCAAGATGGGCGACTCCACAATGAGCAGTTCTTC. Amino acid sequence: CASSQDGRLHNEQFF.

At least ten counts were recorded for this clonotype. The chain has TRBV20-1 and TRBJ1-5; D is unresolved. CDR1 is DFQATT, CDR2 SNEGSKA, per germline (reference sequence). CDR3 length: 14 residues. The V end was cut by 1 base, the J end by 4 bases, with 11 bases between. CDR3 DNA: TGCAGTGCTAGAGGCAGCCAGAGGAATCAGCCCCAGCATTTT. Its translation: CSARGSQRNQPQHF.